Sequencing of this T cell receptor beta chain was carried out in a study of siplizumab effects on memory and regulatory T cells. Regarding this clone: As yet, its antigen is unknown.

From germline, CDR1 is SGHRS and CDR2 YFSETQ. The CDR3 has 14 amino acids. V was trimmed by 0 bases and J by 4 bases, leaving 10 bases between them. Findings of the study overall: The Treg-derived share of mappable alloreactive CD4+ clones averaged 68.8% with siplizumab and around 26% in controls. It seemed that naive T cells were more diverse than memory cells and were major contributors to the alloresponse. Whether proliferating Tregs in siplizumab cultures suppress was not functionally confirmed.

Per sample, 100,000 or so TCR templates underwent assay. Method: immunoSEQ multiplex PCR; TCRdb's copy keeps in-frame clones and lacks some. Of 85,000 to 130,000 clones detected, more than 85% appear once; the ten largest clones hold approximately 0.6%. This TCR came from a human donor in good health. The chain is built from TRBV5-1 and TRBJ1-1; no reliable D call. Input material: Tregs sorted from blood. The chain's CDR3 is CASSLVAKGTEAFF. DNA for the CDR3: TGCGCCAGCAGCTTGGTAGCAAAGGGCACTGAAGCTTTCTTT.